This TCR beta chain was identified during a study of blood T cell repertoires in COVID-19. The wider study: Collection of acute and convalescent COVID-19 samples took place in the United States, Italy and Spain. In each case, the material was cDNA or gDNA derived from T cells, B-cell-depleted T cells, or PBMCs.

The CDR3 covers 12 residues. V shed 6 bases and J 3 bases; nucleotides not matched to a gene: 2. CDR1 is SQVTM and CDR2 is ANQGSEA in the germline V gene. How the authors handled the data: Using reference gene primer amplification, nucleated cell counts were estimated. Clones were sequenced by immunoSEQ multiplex PCR, and TCRdb holds only the in-frame ones, with some missing. V and J calls and clone size are given by that table; D and trimming were obtained from the DNA. Here the sample spans approximately 230,000 clones, about 85% being singletons. The receptor was derived from a man between 18 and 35 years old with active or convalescent COVID-19. The sample was peripheral blood. The V call is TRBV29-1, the J call TRBJ1-3, with 7 bases aligning to TRBD1. CDR3 protein: CSVAGGGNTIYF. The CDR3 bases are TGCAGCGTAGCAGGGGGTGGAAACACCATATATTTT.